Detailed here is one TCR beta chain. As yet, its antigen is unknown. Deep-level assay runs were performed. Data came from immunoSEQ multiplex PCR; TCRdb stores just in-frame clones and leaves some out. The sample has around 2,000,000 clones, roughly 95% seen once. This specimen belongs to a study of shared clonotypes between healthy human individuals. Points from the study as a whole: Richness estimates generally favored naive over memory subsets. Incomplete sequencing of sorted subsets was indicated by rarefaction despite large depth. Naive CD4 clonotypes overlapped across several donors at approximately 5.5%.

From germline, CDR1 is LGHNA and CDR2 YSLEER. Trimming took off 0 bases at V and 3 bases at J, with 12 bases between the two ends. The CDR3 spans 15 residues. Naive CD8 cells lacked CD45RO, underwent positive selection for CCR7 and left out terminally differentiated effector memory CD45RA+ cells. The chain has TRBV4-3 and TRBJ2-7, with D hard to call. The source is a man younger than 35 in good health. Sequencing was done on a sample of naive CD8+ T cells sorted from blood. CDR3 amino acids: CASSQEVGSNYEQYF. The CDR3 coding sequence is TGCGCCAGCAGCCAAGAGGTTGGGTCTAACTACGAGCAGTACTTC.